The 22 T cell receptor beta chains given below trace back to one sample, sequenced in a study of PD-1 blockade in classical Hodgkin lymphoma. The time point: cycle 4 day 1 (C4D1), after less than seven weeks of nivolumab. Each and every patient relapsed after autologous stem cell transplantation, and patients got differing brentuximab vedotin exposure. Sequencing was performed with immunoSEQ multiplex PCR; in TCRdb, only in-frame clones are kept and a portion is missing. The sample contains around 65,000 clones, around 90% of which appear only once. This sample comprised peripheral blood mononuclear cells (PBMCs), obtained before the fourth cycle of nivolumab. These receptors were collected from a human donor with classical Hodgkin lymphoma.

The V call is TRBV5-1, the J call TRBJ1-6, with D maybe TRBD1 (5 bases). The CDR3 covers 13 residues. Germline loops: CDR1 SGHRS, CDR2 YFSETQ. Trimming removed 2 bases at V and 8 bases at J, with 8 bases between. The CDR3 spells CASSLQEDSPLHF. The CDR3 DNA sequence: TGCGCCAGCAGCTTACAGGAAGATTCACCCCTCCACTTT.

A word on this clone: Other DNA sequences in the same sample also yield this CDR3. This chain connects TRBV5-5 to TRBJ1-4; no reliable D call. The CDR3 is 12 amino acids. Trimming cost V 4 bases and J 8 bases, with 9 bases left between them. The germline V gene has CDR1 SGHKS and CDR2 YYEKEE (reference sequence). The CDR3 coding sequence is TGTGCCAGCAGCCCCTCCGGGGAAAAACTGTTTTTT. Translated, it gives CASSPSGEKLFF.

This clone came up a few times. This sequence joins TRBV30 and TRBJ1-2, with TRBD1 matching 9 bases. The CDR3 sequence is 13 residues long. Trimming at V came to 7 bases and at J to 4 bases, leaving 7 bases not matched to a gene. The germline CDR1 and CDR2 sequences are GTSNPN and SVGIG (reference sequence). The CDR3: CASGTGNGYGYTF. CDR3 coding DNA: TGTGCCTCGGGGACAGGGAACGGCTATGGCTACACCTTC.

The CDR3 region is CASSLGNSPLHF. In DNA, the CDR3 is TGTGCCAGCAGCTTGGGTAATTCACCCCTCCACTTT. The chain is built from TRBV5-6 and TRBJ1-6; D gene uncertain. CDR1 is SGHDT and CDR2 is YYEEEE in the germline V gene. This CDR3 is built from 12 residues. V lost 0 bases and J 6 bases, leaving 1 base between the germline ends. The variable domain in full, with the rest retrieved from reference TRBV5-6 and TRBJ1-6, is DAGVTQSPTHLIKTRGQQVTLRCSPKSGHDTVSWYQQALGQGPQFIFQYYEEEERQRGNFPDRFSGHQFPNYSSELNVNALLLGDSALYLCASSLGNSPLHFGNGTRLTVT.

The V and J genes are TRBV11-2 and TRBJ2-5, with 9 nucleotides matching TRBD2. The DNA end lines up better with TRBJ2-7; the J call may be wrong. The V gene's germline CDR1 is SGHAT and CDR2 FQNNGV. This CDR3 comprises 15 residues. This chain's CDR3 is CASSQPTSGSYEQYF. The CDR3 nucleotides read TGTGCCAGCAGCCAGCCGACTAGCGGATCCTACGAGCAGTACTTC.

The chain joins TRBV6-1 to TRBJ1-6; D unclear. The CDR3 consists of 15 residues. V lost 8 bases, J lost 0 bases, and 11 bases lay in between. CDR1 and CDR2 from the germline V gene are MNHNS and SASEGT. CDR3 bases: TGTGCCAGCCTGTCGGAGGTCTCCTATAATTCACCCCTCCACTTT. This codes for CASLSEVSYNSPLHF.

The V and J genes are TRBV28 and TRBJ1-1; TRBD1 aligns across 9 bases. CDR1 is MDHEN and CDR2 is SYDVKM in the germline V gene. After removal of 3 bases from V and 3 bases from J, the junction contained 14 bases not matched to a gene. There are 18 residues in the CDR3. CDR3 sequence reads: CASSFPPGQGVRDTEAFF. The CDR3 DNA sequence: TGTGCCAGCAGTTTCCCCCCGGGACAGGGAGTGAGGGACACTGAAGCTTTCTTT.

The chain is built from TRBV18 and TRBJ2-5, with D possibly TRBD1 on 6 matching bases. V lost 5 bases and J 5 bases, leaving 9 bases between the germline ends. Germline V gene data show CDR1 as KGHSH and CDR2 as LQKENI. The CDR3 is 12 residues long. The CDR3, as DNA: TGTGCCAGCTCATCAGACAGGGAGACCCAGTACTTC. Translating it yields CASSSDRETQYF.

The rearrangement links TRBV6-6 to TRBJ1-1, with 10 positions matching TRBD1. Germline V gives CDR1 MNHNY, CDR2 SVGAGI (reference sequence). The J segment lost 11 bases and the V segment lost 6 bases, leaving 18 bases of the junction unmatched. CDR3 length: 16 residues. The DNA for the CDR3 is TGTGCCAGCAGAGATACGCCGGGACAGGGGATGAGGGGTGCTTTCTTT. Translated: CASRDTPGQGMRGAFF.

The chain couples TRBV7-8 to TRBJ1-6; perhaps TRBD1 as D (6 bases). Germline V lookup: CDR1 SGHVS, CDR2 FQNEAQ. Trimming stripped 5 bases from V and 11 bases from J, with 19 bases between. The CDR3 spans 15 residues. The CDR3 loop reads CASSPRGRVAAPLHF. In DNA, the CDR3 is TGTGCCAGCAGCCCCAGGGGCAGGGTGGCGGCACCCCTCCACTTT.

This clone has only one observation. The rearrangement links TRBV27 to TRBJ1-1; no definite D call. The CDR3 runs to 14 residues. V was pared by 6 bases and J by 3 bases, with 14 bases between. CDR1 is MNHEY, CDR2 SMNVEV, per germline (reference sequence). CDR3 loop: CASRDVGSYTEAFF. The CDR3 DNA reads TGTGCCAGCAGAGACGTGGGGAGTTACACTGAAGCTTTCTTT.

J is TRBJ1-2 and V is TRBV28; D gene uncertain. This CDR3 region has 16 residues. The V gene's germline CDR1 is MDHEN and CDR2 SYDVKM. V was shortened by 5 bases and J by 2 bases, with 18 bases between the two germline ends. The CDR3 protein is CASSTVAGPSNYGYTF. The DNA of the CDR3 is TGTGCCAGCAGTACCGTGGCAGGTCCCTCGAACTATGGCTACACCTTC.

The chain has TRBV7-3 and TRBJ2-7; a weak D match, TRBD1 (5 bases). Trimming cost V 2 bases and J 0 bases, with 8 bases left between them. CDR1 is SGHTA, CDR2 FQGTGA, per germline. The CDR3 has 14 amino acids. CDR3 loop: CASSLGAGSYEQYF. Here the CDR3 DNA reads TGTGCCAGCAGCTTAGGGGCAGGCTCCTACGAGCAGTACTTC.

This chain joins TRBV5-5 and TRBJ1-5; 10 bases match TRBD1. CDR3 length: 17 amino acids. Trimming cost V 2 bases and J 3 bases; bases outside gene matches: 8. From germline, CDR1 is SGHKS and CDR2 YYEKEE (reference sequence). The CDR3 DNA reads TGTGCCAGCAGCTTAGTTACGGGACAGGGGAACAATCAGCCCCAGCATTTT. Translated, it gives CASSLVTGQGNNQPQHF.

The rearrangement joins TRBV10-1 to TRBJ2-2; 8 nucleotides line up with TRBD2. The CDR3 covers 17 residues. Trimming removed 7 bases from V and 1 base from J; junction bases left unmatched: 11. Germline lookup yields CDR1 WNHNN and CDR2 SYGVQD (reference sequence). The CDR3 here is CASKISGGPRNTGELFF. CDR3 bases: TGCGCCAGCAAGATCAGCGGGGGCCCCAGGAACACCGGGGAGCTGTTTTTT.

V and J are TRBV7-8 and TRBJ1-1; D is possibly TRBD1 (5 bases). Trimming removed 1 base from V and 3 bases from J, with 6 bases in between. Germline lookup yields CDR1 SGHVS and CDR2 FQNEAQ. This CDR3 is 13 amino acids long. CDR3 sequence: CASSLVQDTEAFF. CDR3 nucleotides: TGTGCCAGCAGCTTAGTACAGGACACTGAAGCTTTCTTT.

In this sample, this clone turned up once. The chain carries TRBV10-3 and TRBJ2-1; 12 bases map to TRBD2. J lost 6 bases, V lost 2 bases, and 8 bases had no gene match. Germline-derived CDR1 and CDR2 are ENHRY and SYGVKD. CDR3 size: 17 residues. The CDR3: CAISETPLAGGGNEQFF. The CDR3 coding sequence is TGTGCCATCAGTGAGACTCCTCTAGCGGGGGGGGGCAATGAGCAGTTCTTC.

The chain recombines TRBV7-6 with TRBJ2-3; 10 bases line up with TRBD2. The ends lost 2 bases at V and 5 bases at J; junction bases unmatched: 7. In germline, CDR1 is SGHVS, CDR2 FNYEAQ. This CDR3 is 16 amino acids long. The CDR3 spells CASSLRSGLALDTQYF. CDR3 nucleotides: TGTGCCAGCAGCTTAAGATCGGGACTAGCGCTAGATACGCAGTATTTT.

The J gene is TRBJ2-3, the V gene TRBV19; 7 bases fit TRBD1. CDR3 length: 15 residues. Germline CDR1 is LNHDA and CDR2 is SQIVND (reference sequence). With V trimmed by 7 bases and J by 2 bases, 9 bases remained unmatched. CDR3 in amino acids: CASTPTGYVTDTQYF. The DNA of the CDR3 is TGTGCCAGTACCCCGACAGGGTACGTCACAGATACGCAGTATTTT. Combining the CDR3 with reference TRBV19 and TRBJ2-3 gives the whole variable domain DGGITQSPKYLFRKEGQNVTLSCEQNLNHDAMYWYRQDPGQGLRLIYYSQIVNDFQKGDIAEGYSVSREKKESFPLTVTSAQKNPTAFYLCASTPTGYVTDTQYFGPGTRLTVL.

This rearrangement joins TRBV7-2 to TRBJ2-2, with 10 bases fitting TRBD2. The CDR3 covers 16 residues. Germline V lookup: CDR1 SGHTA, CDR2 FQGNSA. The V gene end was trimmed by 5 bases and the J gene end by 5 bases; junction bases not matched to a gene: 8. In nucleotides, the CDR3 is TGTGCCAGCAGCCCCTACAGCGGGGGGGCGACCGGGGAGCTGTTTTTT. Protein product: CASSPYSGGATGELFF.

The chain is built from TRBV5-1 and TRBJ1-2; D is uncertain. The CDR3 contains 13 residues. The germline V gene has CDR1 SGHRS and CDR2 YFSETQ. The V end was cut by 0 bases, the J end by 4 bases, with 7 bases between. Here the CDR3 reads CASSLADGYGYTF. In DNA form, the CDR3 reads TGCGCCAGCAGCTTGGCGGACGGCTATGGCTACACCTTC.

The V gene is TRBV2, the J gene TRBJ2-6; a possible D gene is TRBD1 (5 bases). Trimming left V 9 bases short and J 3 bases short, with 12 bases between. The CDR3 extends over 14 amino acids. From germline, CDR1 is SNHLY and CDR2 FYNNEI. The CDR3 sequence is CASLRVDGANVLTF. The DNA for the CDR3 is TGTGCCAGTCTCAGGGTCGATGGGGCCAACGTCCTGACTTTC.